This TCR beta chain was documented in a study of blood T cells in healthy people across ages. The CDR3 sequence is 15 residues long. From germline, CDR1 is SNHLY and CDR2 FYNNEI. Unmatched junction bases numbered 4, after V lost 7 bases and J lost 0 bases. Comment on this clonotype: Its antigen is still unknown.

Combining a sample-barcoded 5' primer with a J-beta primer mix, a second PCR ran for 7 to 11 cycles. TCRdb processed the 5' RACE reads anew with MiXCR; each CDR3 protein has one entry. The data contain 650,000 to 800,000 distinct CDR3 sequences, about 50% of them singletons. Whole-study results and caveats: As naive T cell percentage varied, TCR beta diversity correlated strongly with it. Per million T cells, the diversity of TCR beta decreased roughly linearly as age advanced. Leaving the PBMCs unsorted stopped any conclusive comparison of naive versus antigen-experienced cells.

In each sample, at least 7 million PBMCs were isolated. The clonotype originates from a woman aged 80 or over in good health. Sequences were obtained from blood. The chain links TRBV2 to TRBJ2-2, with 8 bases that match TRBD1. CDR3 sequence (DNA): TGTGCCAGCATTGACAGGGGAGCGAACACCGGGGAGCTGTTTTTT. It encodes CASIDRGANTGELFF. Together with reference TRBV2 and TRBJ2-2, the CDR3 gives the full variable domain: EPEVTQTPSHQVTQMGQEVILRCVPISNHLYFYWYRQILGQKVEFLVSFYNNEISEKSEIFDDQFSVERPDGSNFTLKIRSTKLEDSAMYFCASIDRGANTGELFFGEGSRLTVL.